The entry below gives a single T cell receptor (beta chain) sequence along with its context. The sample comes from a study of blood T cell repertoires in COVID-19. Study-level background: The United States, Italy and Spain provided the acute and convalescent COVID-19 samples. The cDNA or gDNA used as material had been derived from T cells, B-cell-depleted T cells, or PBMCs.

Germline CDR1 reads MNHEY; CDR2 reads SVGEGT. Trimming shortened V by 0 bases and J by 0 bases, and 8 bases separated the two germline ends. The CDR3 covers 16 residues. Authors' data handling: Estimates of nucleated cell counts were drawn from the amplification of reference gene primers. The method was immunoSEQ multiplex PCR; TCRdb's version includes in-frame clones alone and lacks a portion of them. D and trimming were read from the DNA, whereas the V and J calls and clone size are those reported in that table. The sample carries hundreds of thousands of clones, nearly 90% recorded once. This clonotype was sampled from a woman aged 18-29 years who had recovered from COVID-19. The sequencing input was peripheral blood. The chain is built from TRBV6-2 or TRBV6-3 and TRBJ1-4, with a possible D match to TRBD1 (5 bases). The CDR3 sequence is CASSYSRQSTNEKLFF. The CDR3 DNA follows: TGTGCCAGCAGTTACTCAAGACAGTCAACTAATGAAAAACTGTTTTTT.